This T cell receptor (beta chain) was sequenced for a study of Tregs in tolerant kidney transplant recipients. CDR1 is SEHNR and CDR2 is FQNEAQ in the germline V gene (reference sequence). J was trimmed by 5 bases and V by 5 bases; bases with no gene match: 13. The CDR3 is 16 amino acids. Study conclusions and caveats: Some patients' samples used different primers over time, so nucleotide sequences weren't comparable.

Comment on this clone: Its antigen is as yet unknown.

The data were produced by immunoSEQ multiplex PCR, yet TCRdb's version contains in-frame clones alone and is incomplete. The repertoire holds under 95,000 clones, with approximately 90% as singletons. The receptor's source is a human donor who received a combined kidney and bone marrow transplant. The chain has TRBV7-9 and TRBJ2-5; 8 bases agree with TRBD1. Sequencing was performed on Tregs from blood, taken before the transplant. CDR3 coding DNA: TGTGCCAGCAGCCGACCGATAGGACAGGGACAGGAGACCCAGTACTTC. Translation: CASSRPIGQGQETQYF.